Each of the 8 T cell receptor beta chains below was sequenced from the same sample in a study of spatial heterogeneity in lung cancer. Time point of the sample: sample taken at primary tumor resection. Tumor, nontumor lung or frozen PBMC supplied whole RNA, sequenced without sorting. One entry per CDR3 protein, called by TCRdb with MiXCR from the 5' RACE reads. The table has roughly 60,000 distinct CDR3 sequences, less than 10% seen once. This specimen was PBMCs, taken at surgery. These receptors were obtained from a female donor with early-stage non-small cell lung cancer.

This clonotype was observed a few times. CDR3 in amino acids: CASSILAGGTYEQYF. CDR3 DNA: TGTGCCAGTAGTATTCTAGCGGGAGGCACCTACGAGCAGTACTTC. The genes are TRBV19 and TRBJ2-7, with 11 bases identical to TRBD2. This CDR3 spans 15 amino acids. Trimming took 3 bases from V and 2 from J; bases not matched to a gene: 3. Germline V gene data show CDR1 as LNHDA and CDR2 as SQIVND (reference sequence).

The chain has TRBV9 and TRBJ1-4; 9 bases fit TRBD1. Germline V gene data show CDR1 as SGDLS and CDR2 as YYNGEE. With 3 bases clipped from V and 11 bases from J, the junction kept 8 bases outside the gene matches. The CDR3 is 14 amino acids. For the CDR3, the DNA is TGTGCCAGCAGCGCGACAGGGGGTTCGGGTAAACTGTTTTTT. Translating gives CASSATGGSGKLFF.

This chain joins TRBV20-1 and TRBJ2-1, with D perhaps matching TRBD1 or TRBD2 (7 bases each). Trimming removed 2 bases from V and 5 bases from J, with 16 bases in between. CDR3 length: 15 amino acids. The germline V gene has CDR1 DFQATT and CDR2 SNEGSKA (reference sequence). Here the CDR3 reads CSARSGEGTDNEQFF. The CDR3 DNA is TGCAGTGCTAGATCAGGGGAGGGGACAGACAATGAGCAGTTCTTC.

This clonotype was seen only a few times. This chain joins TRBV6-1 and TRBJ2-5; unclear D gene. Germline loops: CDR1 MNHNS, CDR2 SASEGT. The CDR3 covers 11 residues. With 4 bases removed from V and 4 bases from J, the gap between germline ends came to 4 bases. The CDR3 nucleotides are TGTGCCAGCAGTGCGCGAGAGACCCAGTACTTC. Translated: CASSARETQYF.

This clonotype was seen more than once but under ten times. The chain links TRBV5-4 to TRBJ1-2; a possible D gene is TRBD1 (5 bases). Trimming pared 7 bases from V and 8 bases from J, leaving 18 bases between. CDR1 and CDR2 (germline): SGHNT, YYREEE (reference sequence). This CDR3 spans 13 amino acids. CDR3 amino acids: CASWGVSAEGYTF. DNA of the CDR3: TGTGCCAGCTGGGGGGTCAGCGCAGAGGGCTACACCTTC. The variable domain in full, with the rest retrieved from reference TRBV5-4 and TRBJ1-2, is ETGVTQSPTHLIKTRGQQVTLRCSSQSGHNTVSWYQQALGQGPQFIFQYYREEENGRGNFPPRFSGLQFPNYSSELNVNALELDDSALYLCASWGVSAEGYTFGSGTRLTVV.

There are many counts of this clonotype. The genes are TRBV5-1 and TRBJ1-5; no clear D gene. The CDR3 sequence is 17 residues long. Germline-derived CDR1 and CDR2 are SGHRS and YFSETQ. V was trimmed by 0 bases and J by 1 base, leaving 14 bases between them. CDR3 bases: TGCGCCAGCAGCTTGGCTATGGCCAGTGAAAGCAATCAGCCCCAGCATTTT. This encodes CASSLAMASESNQPQHF.

This clonotype was detected a few times. The V call is TRBV4-1, the J call TRBJ2-4; D is undetermined. The germline V and J ends were trimmed by 1 base and 1 base, with 17 bases remaining between them. There are 18 residues in the CDR3. CDR1 and CDR2 (germline): MGHRA, YSYEKL. CDR3 nucleotide sequence: TGCGCCAGCAGCCAAGGCCAGGTGAAGGGAAGGGCCAAAAACATTCAGTACTTC. This translates into CASSQGQVKGRAKNIQYF.

This clonotype has ten or more counts. This chain joins TRBV5-4 and TRBJ2-3, with a possible D match to TRBD2 (5 bases). Germline CDR1 and CDR2: SGHNT and YYREEE (reference sequence). Trimming took off 0 bases at V and 4 bases at J, with 12 bases between the two ends. The length of the CDR3 is 15 residues. CDR3 residues: CASSLGIRTSDTQYF. The DNA for the CDR3 is TGTGCCAGCAGCTTGGGGATCAGGACTTCAGATACGCAGTATTTT.